One T cell receptor (beta chain) is described in this entry. The specificity of this receptor is unknown. Base qualities are not provided; no much larger clone lies one nucleotide away. This sample was taken from a study of blood T cell repertoires in COVID-19 (TCRdb year 2020). Study-wide context: Collaborator samples came from the United States, Italy and Spain and covered acute and convalescent phases of COVID-19. The material from the prospective study consisted of cDNA or gDNA derived from T cells, B-cell-depleted T cells, or PBMCs. Where available, HLA class I and class II types were obtained from metadata supplied by the sample provider rather than from assay-based typing. Sample metadata almost always included a de-identified subject ID, COVID-19 status, age in years and sex. Deeply sampled blood TCRbeta repertoires from subjects exposed to, actively infected with, or recovered from COVID-19 were included in the dataset. The repertoires were released in a freely available public database meant as a resource for research on the immune response to SARS-CoV-2. Samples came from the ongoing ImmuneRACE study (first 160 participants) plus 1,254 subjects from 6 global collaborators. General findings and caveats noted by the study authors: How much clinical and demographic metadata was included differed by source and by participant, and the metadata was provided uncurated.

Here V drops 4 bases and J drops 6 bases, and the junction holds 10 bases not matched to any gene. Spanning cysteine to phenylalanine, the CDR3 consists of 16 amino acids. Left in the record is the CDR3 DNA by itself, 48 bases read in frame from the first base. Based on the germline V gene (reference sequence), the CDR1 and CDR2 sequences are LGHDT and YNNKEL. TCRbeta CDR3 regions were amplified from genomic DNA by means of the immunoSEQ Assay, a bias-controlled multiplex PCR. On the authors' methods: The number of nucleated cells in each sample was estimated by amplification of reference gene primers within the assay. Sequence reads were collapsed and filtered to measure the absolute abundance of every unique TCRbeta CDR3 rearrangement. For each sample, productive Simpson clonality was calculated by taking the square root of Simpson's diversity index across productive rearrangements. TCRdb's version of the immuneACCESS table is confined to in-frame rearrangements and falls short of the full clone set. An unresolved V gene accounts for under half of the shortfall where checked; the remainder is of unknown origin. That table supplies the V and J calls and clone size; D and trimming were determined from the DNA. In this sample the table shows 70,000 to 95,000 clones, 70% to 90% of which occur a single time. The biggest ten clones account for about 7% of the sample.

The collaborating institutions used their own protocols to collect whole blood in K2EDTA tubes. For TCRbeta analysis, collaborator samples were shipped as frozen whole blood, as isolated PBMCs, or as DNA extracted from either sample type. The V and J genes are TRBV3-1 (or the pseudogene TRBV3-2) and TRBJ1-4, and 8 bases in between align with TRBD1. Material: peripheral blood. This sequence originates from a man between 65 and 79 years old with acute or convalescent COVID-19. The DNA is TGTGCCAGCAGCCGGCACGGACAGGGAGGTGATGAAAAACTGTTTTTT. Translation gives CASSRHGQGGDEKLFF.